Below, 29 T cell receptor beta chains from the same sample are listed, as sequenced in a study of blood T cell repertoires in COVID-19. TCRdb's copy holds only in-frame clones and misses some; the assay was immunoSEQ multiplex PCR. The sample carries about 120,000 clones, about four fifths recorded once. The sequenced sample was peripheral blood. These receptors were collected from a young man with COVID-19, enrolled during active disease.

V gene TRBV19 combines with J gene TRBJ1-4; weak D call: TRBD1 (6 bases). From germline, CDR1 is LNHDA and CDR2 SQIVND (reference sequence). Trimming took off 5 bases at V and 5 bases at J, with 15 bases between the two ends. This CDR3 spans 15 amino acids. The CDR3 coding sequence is TGTGCCAGTAGTCTAGGGGGTCGGGGGAATGAAAAACTGTTTTTT. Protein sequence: CASSLGGRGNEKLFF.

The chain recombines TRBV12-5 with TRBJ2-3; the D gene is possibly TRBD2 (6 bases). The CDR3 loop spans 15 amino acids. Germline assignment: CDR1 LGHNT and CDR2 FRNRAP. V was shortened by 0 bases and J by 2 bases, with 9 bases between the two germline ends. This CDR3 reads CASGLVAGITDTQYF. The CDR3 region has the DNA TGTGCTAGTGGTTTGGTAGCGGGTATCACAGATACGCAGTATTTT. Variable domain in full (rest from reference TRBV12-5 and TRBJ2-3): DARVTQTPRHKVTEMGQEVTMRCQPILGHNTVFWYRQTMMQGLELLAYFRNRAPLDDSGMPKDRFSAEMPDATLATLKIQPSEPRDSAVYFCASGLVAGITDTQYFGPGTRLTVL.

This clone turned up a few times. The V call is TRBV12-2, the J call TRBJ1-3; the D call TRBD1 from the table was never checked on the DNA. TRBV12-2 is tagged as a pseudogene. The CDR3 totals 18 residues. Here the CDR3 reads CASRLAGWDRENGNTIYF. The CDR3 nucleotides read TGTGCAAGTCGCTTAGCGGGTTGGGACAGGGAGAATGGAAACACCATATATTTT.

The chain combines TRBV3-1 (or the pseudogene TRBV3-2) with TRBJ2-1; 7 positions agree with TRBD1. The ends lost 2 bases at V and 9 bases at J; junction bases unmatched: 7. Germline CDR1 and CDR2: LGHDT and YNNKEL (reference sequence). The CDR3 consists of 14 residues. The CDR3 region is CASSQNTGDAEQFF. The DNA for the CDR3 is TGTGCCAGCAGCCAAAACACAGGGGATGCTGAGCAGTTCTTC.

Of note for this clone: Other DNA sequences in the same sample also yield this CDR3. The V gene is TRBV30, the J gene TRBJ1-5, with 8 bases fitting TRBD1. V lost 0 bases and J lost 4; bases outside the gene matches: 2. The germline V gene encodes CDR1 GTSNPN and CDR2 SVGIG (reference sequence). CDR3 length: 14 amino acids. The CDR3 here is CAWSVGQGNQPQHF. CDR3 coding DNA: TGTGCCTGGAGTGTAGGACAGGGAAATCAGCCCCAGCATTTT.

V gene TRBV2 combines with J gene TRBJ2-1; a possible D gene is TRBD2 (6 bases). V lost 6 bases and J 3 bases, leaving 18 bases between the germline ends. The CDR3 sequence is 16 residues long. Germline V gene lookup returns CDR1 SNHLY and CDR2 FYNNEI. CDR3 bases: TGTGCCAGCAGCGGCCGGGACTCCGACTTCTACAATGAGCAGTTCTTC. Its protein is CASSGRDSDFYNEQFF.

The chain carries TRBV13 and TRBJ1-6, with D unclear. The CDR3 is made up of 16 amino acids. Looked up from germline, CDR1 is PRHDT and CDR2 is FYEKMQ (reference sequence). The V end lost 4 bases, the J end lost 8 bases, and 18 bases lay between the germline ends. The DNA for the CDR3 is TGTGCCAGCAGCTCCAGGTCCCTAAGGCGGGATTCACCCCTCCACTTT. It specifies CASSSRSLRRDSPLHF.

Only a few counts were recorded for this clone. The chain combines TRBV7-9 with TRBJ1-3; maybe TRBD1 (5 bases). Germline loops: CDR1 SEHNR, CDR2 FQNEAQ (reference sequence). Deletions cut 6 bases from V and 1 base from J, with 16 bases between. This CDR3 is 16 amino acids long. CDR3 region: CASRFGTSLSGNTIYF. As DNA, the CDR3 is TGTGCCAGCAGATTCGGGACTTCCTTATCTGGAAACACCATATATTTT.

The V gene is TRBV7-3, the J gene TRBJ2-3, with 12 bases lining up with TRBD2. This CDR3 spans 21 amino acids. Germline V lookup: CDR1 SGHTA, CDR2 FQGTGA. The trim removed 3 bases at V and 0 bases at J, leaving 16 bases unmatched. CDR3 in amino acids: CASSFGPGLAGGPNSTDTQYF. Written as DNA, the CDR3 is TGTGCCAGCAGCTTTGGCCCTGGGCTAGCGGGAGGGCCCAATAGCACAGATACGCAGTATTTT.

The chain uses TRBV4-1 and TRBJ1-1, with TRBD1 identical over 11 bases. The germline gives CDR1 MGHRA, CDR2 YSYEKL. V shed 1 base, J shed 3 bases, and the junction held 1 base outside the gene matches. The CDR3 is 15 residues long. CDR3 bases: TGCGCCAGCAGCCAAGGGACAGGGGGCTACACTGAAGCTTTCTTT. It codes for CASSQGTGGYTEAFF.

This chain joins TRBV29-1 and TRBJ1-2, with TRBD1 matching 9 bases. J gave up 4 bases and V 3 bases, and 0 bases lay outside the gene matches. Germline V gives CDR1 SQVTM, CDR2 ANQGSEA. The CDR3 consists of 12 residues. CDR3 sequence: CSVEGQGYGYTF. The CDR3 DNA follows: TGCAGCGTTGAGGGACAGGGCTATGGCTACACCTTC.

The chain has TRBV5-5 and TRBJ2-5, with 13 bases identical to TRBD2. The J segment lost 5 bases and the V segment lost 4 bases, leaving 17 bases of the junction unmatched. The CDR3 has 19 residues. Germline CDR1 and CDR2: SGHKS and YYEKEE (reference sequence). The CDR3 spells CASSPTPGLAGLTGETQYF. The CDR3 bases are TGTGCCAGCAGCCCAACCCCGGGACTAGCGGGACTAACGGGGGAGACCCAGTACTTC.

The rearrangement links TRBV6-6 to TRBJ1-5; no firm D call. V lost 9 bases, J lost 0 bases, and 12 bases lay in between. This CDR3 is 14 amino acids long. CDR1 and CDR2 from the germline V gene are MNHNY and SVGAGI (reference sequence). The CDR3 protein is CASEGLYSNQPQHF. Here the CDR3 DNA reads TGTGCCAGTGAGGGCCTTTATAGCAATCAGCCCCAGCATTTT.

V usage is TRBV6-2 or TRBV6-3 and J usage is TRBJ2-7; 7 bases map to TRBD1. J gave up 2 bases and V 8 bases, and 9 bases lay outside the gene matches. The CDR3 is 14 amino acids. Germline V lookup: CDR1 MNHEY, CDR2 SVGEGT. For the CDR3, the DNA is TGTGCCAGCCGCCTGGGACAGAATACCTACGAGCAGTACTTC. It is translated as CASRLGQNTYEQYF.

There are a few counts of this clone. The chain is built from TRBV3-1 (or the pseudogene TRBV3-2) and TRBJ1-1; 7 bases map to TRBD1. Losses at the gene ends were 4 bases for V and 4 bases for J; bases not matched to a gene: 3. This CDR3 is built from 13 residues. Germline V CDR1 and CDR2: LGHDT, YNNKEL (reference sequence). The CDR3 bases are TGTGCCAGCAGCCCGACAGGGTTCACTGAAGCTTTCTTT. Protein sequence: CASSPTGFTEAFF.

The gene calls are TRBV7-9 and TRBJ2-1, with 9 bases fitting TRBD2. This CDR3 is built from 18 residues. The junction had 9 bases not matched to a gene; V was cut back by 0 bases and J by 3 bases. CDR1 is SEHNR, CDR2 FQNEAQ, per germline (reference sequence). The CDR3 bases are TGTGCCAGCAGCTTAGCGAGAATCGGGACTAGCATCTACAATGAGCAGTTCTTC. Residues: CASSLARIGTSIYNEQFF.

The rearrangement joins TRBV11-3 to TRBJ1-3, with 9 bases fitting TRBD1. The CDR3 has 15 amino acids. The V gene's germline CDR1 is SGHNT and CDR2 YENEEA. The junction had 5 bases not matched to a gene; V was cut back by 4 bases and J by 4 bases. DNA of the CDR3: TGTGCCAGCAGCTCGGGACAGGGCAGAGGAAACACCATATATTTT. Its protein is CASSSGQGRGNTIYF.

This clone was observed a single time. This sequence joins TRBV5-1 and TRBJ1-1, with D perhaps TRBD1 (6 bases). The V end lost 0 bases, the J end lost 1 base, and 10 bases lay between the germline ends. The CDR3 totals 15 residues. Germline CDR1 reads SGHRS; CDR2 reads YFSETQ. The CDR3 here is CASSLVGGPNTEAFF. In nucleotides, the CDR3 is TGCGCCAGCAGCTTGGTTGGGGGCCCGAACACTGAAGCTTTCTTT.

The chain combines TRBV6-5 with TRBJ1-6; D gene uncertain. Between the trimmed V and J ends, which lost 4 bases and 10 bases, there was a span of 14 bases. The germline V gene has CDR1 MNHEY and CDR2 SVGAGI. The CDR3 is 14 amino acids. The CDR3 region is CASSFRGFGSPLHF. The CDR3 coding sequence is TGTGCCAGCAGTTTTCGAGGGTTCGGGTCACCCCTCCACTTT.

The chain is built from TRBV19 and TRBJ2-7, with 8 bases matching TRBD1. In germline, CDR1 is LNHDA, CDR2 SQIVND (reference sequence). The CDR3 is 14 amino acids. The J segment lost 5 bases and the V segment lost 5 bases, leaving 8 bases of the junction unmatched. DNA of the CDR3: TGTGCCAGTAGTCCCCGGGACAGGTCCGACGAGCAGTACTTC. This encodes CASSPRDRSDEQYF.

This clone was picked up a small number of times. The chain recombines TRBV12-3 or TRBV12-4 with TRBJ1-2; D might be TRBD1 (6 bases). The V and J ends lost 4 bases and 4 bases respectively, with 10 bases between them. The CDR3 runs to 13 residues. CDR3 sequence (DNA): TGTGCCAGCAGTTCACAGGGCCGCTATGGCTACACCTTC. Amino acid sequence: CASSSQGRYGYTF.

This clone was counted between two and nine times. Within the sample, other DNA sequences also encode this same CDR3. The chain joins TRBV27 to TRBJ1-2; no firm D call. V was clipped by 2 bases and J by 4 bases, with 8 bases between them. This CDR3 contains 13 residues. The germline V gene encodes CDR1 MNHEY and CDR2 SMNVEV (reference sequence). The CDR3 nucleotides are TGTGCCAGCAGTTTAAGCGGGGTCTATGGCTACACCTTC. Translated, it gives CASSLSGVYGYTF.

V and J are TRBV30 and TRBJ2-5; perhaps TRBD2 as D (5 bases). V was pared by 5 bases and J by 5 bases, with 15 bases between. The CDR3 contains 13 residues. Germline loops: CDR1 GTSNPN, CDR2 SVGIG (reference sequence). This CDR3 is CAWARAVIETQYF. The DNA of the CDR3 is TGTGCCTGGGCGAGGGCCGTGATTGAGACCCAGTACTTC.

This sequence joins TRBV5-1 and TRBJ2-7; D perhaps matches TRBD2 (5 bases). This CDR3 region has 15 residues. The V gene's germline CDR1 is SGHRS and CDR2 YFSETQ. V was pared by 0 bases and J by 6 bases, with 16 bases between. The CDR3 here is CASSLATLGRGEQYF. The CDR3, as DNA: TGCGCCAGCAGCTTGGCAACCCTCGGTCGGGGCGAGCAGTACTTC.

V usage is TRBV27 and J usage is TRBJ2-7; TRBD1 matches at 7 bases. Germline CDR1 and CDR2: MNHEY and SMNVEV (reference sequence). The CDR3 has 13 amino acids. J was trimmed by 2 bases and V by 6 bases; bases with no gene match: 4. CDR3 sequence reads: CASRRQGTYEQYF. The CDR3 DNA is TGTGCCAGCAGGAGACAGGGAACCTACGAGCAGTACTTC.

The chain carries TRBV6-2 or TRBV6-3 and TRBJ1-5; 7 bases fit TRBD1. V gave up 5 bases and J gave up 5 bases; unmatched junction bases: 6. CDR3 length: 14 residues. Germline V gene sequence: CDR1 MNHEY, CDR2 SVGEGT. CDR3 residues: CASSPRRGHQPQHF. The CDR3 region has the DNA TGTGCCAGCAGTCCCCGGAGGGGGCATCAGCCCCAGCATTTT.

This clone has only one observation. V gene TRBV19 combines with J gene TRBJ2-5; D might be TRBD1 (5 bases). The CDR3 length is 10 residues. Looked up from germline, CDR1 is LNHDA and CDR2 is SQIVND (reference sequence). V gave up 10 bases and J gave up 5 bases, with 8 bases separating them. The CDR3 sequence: CATRGETQYF. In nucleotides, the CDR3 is TGTGCCACTAGGGGCGAGACCCAGTACTTC.

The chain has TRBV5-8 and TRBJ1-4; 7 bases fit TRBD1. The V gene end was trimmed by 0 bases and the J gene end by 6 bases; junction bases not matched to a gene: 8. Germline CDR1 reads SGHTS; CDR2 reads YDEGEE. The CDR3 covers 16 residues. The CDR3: CASSLAEGAVHEKLFF. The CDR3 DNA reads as TGTGCCAGCAGCTTGGCTGAGGGGGCGGTTCATGAAAAACTGTTTTTT.

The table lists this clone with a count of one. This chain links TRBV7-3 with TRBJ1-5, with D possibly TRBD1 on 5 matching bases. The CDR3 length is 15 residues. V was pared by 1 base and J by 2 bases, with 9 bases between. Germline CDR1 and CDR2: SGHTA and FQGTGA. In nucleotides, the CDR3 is TGTGCCAGCAGCTTAATGTGGGGGGGCAATCAGCCCCAGCATTTT. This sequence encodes CASSLMWGGNQPQHF.